This is a list of T cell receptor beta chains from one sample in a study of CD8 T cells in ankylosing spondylitis. TCRdb called the 5' RACE reads again in MiXCR, with one record for every CDR3 protein. This sample has about 450,000 distinct CDR3 sequences, with roughly 27% found just once. Sequencing was done on a sample of blood, either unsorted or a sorted T cell fraction (not recorded which). The source is a male donor with ankylosing spondylitis. CDR3s include the opening cysteine and the closing phenylalanine or tryptophan. The order of the fields is V gene, D gene, J gene, CDR3 protein. D genes are given only for firm matches.

v_call: TRBV12-3/TRBV12-4; d_call: TRBD2; j_call: TRBJ2-2; cdr3_aa: CASRRSSGNTGELFF
v_call: TRBV20-1; d_call: TRBD2; j_call: TRBJ2-1; cdr3_aa: CSARVRAGVRNEQFF
v_call: TRBV12-3/TRBV12-4; d_call: .; j_call: TRBJ2-1; cdr3_aa: CASTPAAMNEQFF
v_call: TRBV20-1; d_call: .; j_call: TRBJ2-2; cdr3_aa: CSARDVGGPNTGELFF
v_call: TRBV11-2; d_call: .; j_call: TRBJ2-7; cdr3_aa: CASSTLVGGSPYEQYF
v_call: TRBV29-1; d_call: .; j_call: TRBJ1-1; cdr3_aa: CSAKEQGDTEAFF
v_call: TRBV7-9; d_call: .; j_call: TRBJ2-1; cdr3_aa: CASSLFGGEQFF
v_call: TRBV6-5; d_call: TRBD2; j_call: TRBJ2-3; cdr3_aa: CATSSLAGGTDTQYF
v_call: TRBV20-1; d_call: .; j_call: TRBJ1-3; cdr3_aa: CSARGFSGNTIYF
v_call: TRBV2; d_call: .; j_call: TRBJ1-2; cdr3_aa: CASSERGQGLYGYTF
v_call: TRBV29-1; d_call: .; j_call: TRBJ1-2; cdr3_aa: CSVEGDGGYTF
v_call: TRBV7-9; d_call: TRBD1; j_call: TRBJ2-2; cdr3_aa: CASSFLDRVSGELFF
v_call: TRBV3-1; d_call: .; j_call: TRBJ2-3; cdr3_aa: CASTLSGVRADTQYF
v_call: TRBV2; d_call: .; j_call: TRBJ2-1; cdr3_aa: CASSEQTRVFF
v_call: TRBV10-3; d_call: TRBD1; j_call: TRBJ2-1; cdr3_aa: CAISESIGTVVNEQFF
v_call: TRBV14; d_call: .; j_call: TRBJ2-3; cdr3_aa: CASSLDYALNTQYF
v_call: TRBV5-1; d_call: TRBD2; j_call: TRBJ2-2; cdr3_aa: CASSLRSSGTGELFF
v_call: TRBV6-1; d_call: .; j_call: TRBJ2-3; cdr3_aa: CAESARADTSTDTQYF